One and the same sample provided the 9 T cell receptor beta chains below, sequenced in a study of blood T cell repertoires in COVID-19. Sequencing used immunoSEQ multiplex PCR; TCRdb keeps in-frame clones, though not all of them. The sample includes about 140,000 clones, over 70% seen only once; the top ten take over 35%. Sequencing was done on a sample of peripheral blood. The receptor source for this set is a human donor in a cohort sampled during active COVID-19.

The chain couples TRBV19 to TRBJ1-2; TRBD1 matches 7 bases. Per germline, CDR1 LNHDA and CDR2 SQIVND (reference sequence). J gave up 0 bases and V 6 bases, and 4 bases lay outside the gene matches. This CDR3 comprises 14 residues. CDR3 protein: CASSPQGANYGYTF. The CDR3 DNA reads TGTGCCAGTAGCCCCCAGGGGGCTAACTATGGCTACACCTTC.

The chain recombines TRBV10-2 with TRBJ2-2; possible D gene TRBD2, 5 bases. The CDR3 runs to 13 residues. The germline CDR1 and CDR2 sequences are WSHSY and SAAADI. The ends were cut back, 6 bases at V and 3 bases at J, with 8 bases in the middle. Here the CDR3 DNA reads TGCGCCAGCAGGAGGGAGTACACCGGGGAGCTGTTTTTT. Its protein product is CASRREYTGELFF.

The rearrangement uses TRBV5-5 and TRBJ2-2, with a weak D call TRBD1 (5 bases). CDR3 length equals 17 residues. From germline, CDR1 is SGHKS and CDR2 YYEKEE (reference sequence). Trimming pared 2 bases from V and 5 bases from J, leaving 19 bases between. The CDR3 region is CASSFLGRASETGELFF. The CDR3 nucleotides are TGTGCCAGCAGCTTTCTGGGCAGGGCAAGTGAGACCGGGGAGCTGTTTTTT.

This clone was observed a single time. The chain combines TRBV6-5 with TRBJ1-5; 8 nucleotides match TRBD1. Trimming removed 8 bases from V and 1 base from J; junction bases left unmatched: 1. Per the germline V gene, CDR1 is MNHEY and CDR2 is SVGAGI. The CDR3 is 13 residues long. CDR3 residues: CASPGGSNQPQHF. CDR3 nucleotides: TGTGCCAGCCCAGGGGGCAGCAATCAGCCCCAGCATTTT.

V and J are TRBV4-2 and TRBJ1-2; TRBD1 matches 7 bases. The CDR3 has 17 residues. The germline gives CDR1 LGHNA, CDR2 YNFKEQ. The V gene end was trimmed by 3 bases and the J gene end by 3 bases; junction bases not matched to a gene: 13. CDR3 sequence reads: CASSQRGRGRSDYGYTF. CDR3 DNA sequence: TGTGCCAGCAGCCAGAGGGGGCGGGGCCGTTCGGACTATGGCTACACCTTC.

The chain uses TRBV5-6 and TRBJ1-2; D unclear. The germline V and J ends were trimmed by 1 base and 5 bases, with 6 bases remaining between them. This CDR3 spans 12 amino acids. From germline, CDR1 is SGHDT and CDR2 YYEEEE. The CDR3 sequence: CASSLYWYGYTF. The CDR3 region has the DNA TGTGCCAGCAGCTTGTACTGGTATGGCTACACCTTC.

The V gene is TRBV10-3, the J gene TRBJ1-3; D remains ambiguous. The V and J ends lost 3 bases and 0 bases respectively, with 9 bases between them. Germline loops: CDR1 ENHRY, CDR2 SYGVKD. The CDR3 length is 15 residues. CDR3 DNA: TGTGCCATCAGTGAAGACGCTAGCTCTGGAAACACCATATATTTT. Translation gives CAISEDASSGNTIYF.

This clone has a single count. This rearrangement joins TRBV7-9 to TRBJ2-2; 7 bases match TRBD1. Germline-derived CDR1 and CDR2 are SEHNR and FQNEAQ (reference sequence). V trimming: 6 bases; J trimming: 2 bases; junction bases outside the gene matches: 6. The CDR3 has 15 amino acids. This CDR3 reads CASSNRDSNTGELFF. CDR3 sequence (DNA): TGTGCCAGCAGTAACCGGGACAGCAACACCGGGGAGCTGTTTTTT. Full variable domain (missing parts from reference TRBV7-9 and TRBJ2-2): DTGVSQNPRHKITKRGQNVTFRCDPISEHNRLYWYRQTLGQGPEFLTYFQNEAQLEKSRLLSDRFSAERPKGSFSTLEIQRTEQGDSAMYLCASSNRDSNTGELFFGEGSRLTVL.

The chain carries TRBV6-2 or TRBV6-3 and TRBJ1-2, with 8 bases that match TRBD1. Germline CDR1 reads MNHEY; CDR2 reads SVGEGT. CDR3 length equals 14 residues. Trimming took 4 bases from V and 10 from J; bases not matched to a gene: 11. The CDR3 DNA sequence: TGTGCCAGCAGTTTTCAACCGGGACAGGCTCTCTACACCTTC. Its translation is CASSFQPGQALYTF.